Here is one T cell receptor (beta chain) with its context. This clonotype was detected only once. The target of this receptor is not known. Per-nucleotide qualities are absent, and no much larger clonotype sits a single base away. A single read makes a weak case. Preparation of the library involved 5' RACE. Sequencing took place on an Illumina HiSeq 2500. A second about 7 to 12 cycle PCR used a sample-barcoded 5' primer and a J-beta primer mix. A template-switch 5' adaptor carrying 12 random nucleotides introduced a unique molecular identifier onto each TCR beta cDNA molecule. At least 3 million CDR3-containing paired-end reads were obtained from each sample. First-strand cDNA synthesis was performed from all RNA using the Mint cDNA synthesis kit, with priming by a TRBC-specific oligonucleotide. Following uracil-DNA glycosylase treatment, all cDNA underwent a first 18-cycle PCR with the universal primers M1SS and BC2_uni_R. The original methods were these. For normalization, 1 million high-quality reads, each with a distinct molecular identifier, were randomly selected from each sample. Instead of being binned into consensus sequences, reads with shared molecular identifiers were discarded. MiTCR, run with a Q25 quality threshold and the strictest error-elimination algorithm, handled CDR3 identification, clonotype clustering and error correction. A nonparametric unseen species model using Euler transformation provided a lower-bound estimate of total TCR beta diversity. Using fastp trimming at Q25 and MiXCR clonotype assembly, TCRdb reanalyzed the public sequencing data and kept in-frame beta chains. Entries are consolidated by CDR3 protein sequence, retaining the most common genes and DNA. These V and J calls originate from TCRdb's pipeline instead of the authors' own analysis. In this sample the table shows 1.5 million to 2 million distinct CDR3 sequences, around 36% of which occur a single time. The ten largest clonotypes hold 11% of the sample.

This record belongs to a study of blood T cells in healthy people across ages (dated by TCRdb to the mid-2010s). About the study as a whole: Template switching captured roughly one uniquely barcoded TCR beta cDNA molecule per two T cells in model experiments. Using the same blood draw, the study looked at two additional independent replicas of 1 million unique cDNA reads for two donors, one aged 18 to 30 and the other aged 80 or older. Age-related changes in TCR beta repertoire diversity were measured in the study by deep sequencing normalized with unique cDNA molecular identifiers. To avoid experimental bias, donors of different ages were spread randomly across the sequencing lanes. The donors were split into four age groups: young (average about 16 years), middle-aged (roughly 39), aged (roughly 60) and long-lived (approximately 80). The full study reports these points: Estimates of total diversity based on one million sequenced T cells were considered lower bounds and underestimates. Compared with the aged group, more naive CD4+ T cells, fewer expanded clones and increased TCR diversity were shown by the long-lived group, suggesting age selection. Observed TCR beta diversity per million T cells fell roughly linearly with age, and a significant reduction was already apparent by age around 44. Because the CMV infection status of the donors was unknown, age-related changes in expanded clonotypes may potentially have been confounded. Conclusive comparison of naive and antigen-experienced compartments was prevented by the profiling of bulk unsorted PBMCs. Observed TCR beta diversity correlated strongly with the percentage of naive T cells measured by flow cytometry.

Donors were 35 to 40 systemically healthy Caucasian individuals from Russia aged roughly 6 to 100 years. Each donor gave 8 to 10 milliliters of peripheral blood, drawn into EDTA-treated Vacutainer tubes. Ficoll-Paque density-gradient centrifugation was used to isolate PBMCs, with at least 6.5 million per sample. Total RNA, at least 5 micrograms per sample, was extracted from PBMCs with Trizol reagent. The percentages of naive CD45RAhigh/CD27high T cells were determined by flow cytometry on a PBMC aliquot from every donor. The junction shows trimming of 5 bases on V and 6 bases on J, and the gene matches do not reach 4 bases of it. The CDR3 holds 15 amino acids from the cysteine to the phenylalanine. The DNA shown is the 45-base CDR3, in frame from base 1. The germline V gene (reference sequence) provides CDR1 SEHNR and CDR2 FQNEAQ.

Material: blood. The receptor was isolated from a woman aged 25-40 years in good health. The chain links TRBV7-9 with TRBJ2-1; 13 nucleotides in the junction match TRBD2. CDR3 protein: CASSKGLAGPNEQFF. The nucleotide sequence reads TGTGCCAGCAGCAAGGGACTAGCGGGGCCCAATGAGCAGTTCTTC.